This T cell receptor (beta chain) is drawn from a study of T cell changes during pregnancy in multiple sclerosis. Trimming cost V 6 bases and J 2 bases, with 12 bases left between them. The CDR3 consists of 14 residues. The germline gives CDR1 MDHEN, CDR2 SYDVKM. Sequencing used immunoSEQ multiplex PCR; TCRdb keeps in-frame clones, though not all of them. The profile shows 95,000 to 100,000 clones, about 90% of them singletons. The sequencing here drew on peripheral blood, taken in the second trimester of pregnancy. The sequence was collected from a female donor with multiple sclerosis, enrolled in a pregnancy study. The J gene is TRBJ2-3, the V gene TRBV28; possible D gene TRBD2, 5 bases. The CDR3 loop is CASRGLFYTDTQYF. The CDR3 DNA follows: TGTGCCAGCAGAGGACTTTTCTACACAGATACGCAGTATTTT.